These T cell receptor beta chains were read from a single sample in a study of blood T cell repertoires in COVID-19. The method was immunoSEQ multiplex PCR; TCRdb's version includes in-frame clones alone and lacks a portion of them. The sample lists about 14,000 clones; 75% to 90% were seen once. Material for sequencing was peripheral blood. The receptors derive from a human donor in a cohort sampled during active COVID-19. CDR3s include the opening cysteine and the closing phenylalanine or tryptophan. A D gene is named only where the DNA matches it firmly. Clone size is not always given. Where it is, it says once, few, many or a class for expanded clones.

length	J	D	V	size	DNA	CDR3
14	TRBJ2-1	TRBD2	TRBV5-1	.	TGCGCCAGCAGCTTGGCCACGGGGGGCAATGAGCAGTTCTTC	CASSLATGGNEQFF
15	TRBJ2-7	.	TRBV7-2	.	TGTGCCAGCAGCTTAGAAGGGGCCTATCTCTACGAGCAGTACTTC	CASSLEGAYLYEQYF
15	TRBJ2-1	TRBD2	TRBV2	.	TGTGCCAGCAGAATTACTAGCGGCCCCTACAATGAGCAGTTCTTC	CASRITSGPYNEQFF
14	TRBJ1-5	.	TRBV5-5	.	TGTGCCAGCAGCTTGGACAGCCGCAATCAGCCCCAGCATTTT	CASSLDSRNQPQHF
17	TRBJ2-5	.	TRBV23-1	.	TGCGCCAGCAGTCAGGCCATTTTGCGGGAAGGGTCAGAGACCCAGTACTTC	CASSQAILREGSETQYF
11	TRBJ2-7	.	TRBV11-2	.	TGTGCCAGCAGCGTCACCTACGAGCAGTACTTC	CASSVTYEQYF
19	TRBJ1-4	TRBD1	TRBV27	once	TGTGCCAGCAGTTCACACGATTATAGGACAGGCGGGCTCGGTGAAAAACTGTTTTTT	CASSSHDYRTGGLGEKLFF
15	TRBJ1-4	.	TRBV7-9	.	TGTGCCAGCAGCTTAGATAAAACAACTAATGAAAAACTGTTTTTT	CASSLDKTTNEKLFF
17	TRBJ2-1	.	TRBV7-2	.	TGTGCCAGCAGCTTGAGGTCCCAGGGCGGTTGGCCCAATGAGCAGTTCTTC	CASSLRSQGGWPNEQFF
14	TRBJ1-4	.	TRBV2	.	TGTGCCAGCGCTGGGGGGGGCGGTAATGAAAAACTGTTTTTT	CASAGGGGNEKLFF
14	TRBJ1-3	.	TRBV30	.	TGTGCTCGTGATGGCGGCAACTCTGGAAACACCATATATTTT	CARDGGNSGNTIYF
12	TRBJ1-1	.	TRBV5-6	.	TGTGCCAGCACCCGGGTGAACACTGAAGCTTTCTTT	CASTRVNTEAFF
17	TRBJ1-2	.	TRBV27	.	TGTGCCAGCAGTTCTGGGGGGGACCGGAGGGTGGCCTATGGCTACACCTTC	CASSSGGDRRVAYGYTF
17	TRBJ1-5	.	TRBV25-1	once	TGTGCCAGCAGTGAATTGGGCAGTTTAGGGGGCAATCAGCCCCAGCATTTT	CASSELGSLGGNQPQHF
17	TRBJ1-3	TRBD1	TRBV7-6	.	TGTGCCAGCAGCTTAGGGACAGGGGCGTTCTCTGGAAACACCATATATTTT	CASSLGTGAFSGNTIYF
16	TRBJ2-1	TRBD1	TRBV27	.	TGTGCCAGCAGACTCCAGGGGACAGGGTCCTACAATGAGCAGTTCTTC	CASRLQGTGSYNEQFF
14	TRBJ2-7	TRBD2	TRBV3-1/TRBV3-2	.	TGTGCCAGCAGCCATCTAGCGGGGGGCAACGAGCAGTACTTC	CASSHLAGGNEQYF
12	TRBJ2-1	.	TRBV19	.	TGTGCGTCAGGAGGGAGCGGTACTGAGCAGTTCTTC	CASGGSGTEQFF
15	TRBJ1-1	.	TRBV11-2	.	TGTGCCAGCAGCTTAGGGTCGGGGGGTTACACTGAAGCTTTCTTT	CASSLGSGGYTEAFF
14	TRBJ1-2	.	TRBV6-5	.	TGTGCCAGCAGCGGAAACAGGAGTAACTATGGCTACACCTTC	CASSGNRSNYGYTF